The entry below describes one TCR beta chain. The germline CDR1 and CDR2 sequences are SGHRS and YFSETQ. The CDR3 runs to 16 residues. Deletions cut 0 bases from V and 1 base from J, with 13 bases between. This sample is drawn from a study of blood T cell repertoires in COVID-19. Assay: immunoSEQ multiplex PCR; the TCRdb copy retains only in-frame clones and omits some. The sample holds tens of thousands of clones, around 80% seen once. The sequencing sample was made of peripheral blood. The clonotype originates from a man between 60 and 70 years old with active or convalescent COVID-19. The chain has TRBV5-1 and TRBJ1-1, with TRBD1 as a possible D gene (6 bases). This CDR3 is CASSLALGQPNTEAFF. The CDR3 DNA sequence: TGCGCCAGCAGCTTGGCGTTGGGACAACCGAACACTGAAGCTTTCTTT.